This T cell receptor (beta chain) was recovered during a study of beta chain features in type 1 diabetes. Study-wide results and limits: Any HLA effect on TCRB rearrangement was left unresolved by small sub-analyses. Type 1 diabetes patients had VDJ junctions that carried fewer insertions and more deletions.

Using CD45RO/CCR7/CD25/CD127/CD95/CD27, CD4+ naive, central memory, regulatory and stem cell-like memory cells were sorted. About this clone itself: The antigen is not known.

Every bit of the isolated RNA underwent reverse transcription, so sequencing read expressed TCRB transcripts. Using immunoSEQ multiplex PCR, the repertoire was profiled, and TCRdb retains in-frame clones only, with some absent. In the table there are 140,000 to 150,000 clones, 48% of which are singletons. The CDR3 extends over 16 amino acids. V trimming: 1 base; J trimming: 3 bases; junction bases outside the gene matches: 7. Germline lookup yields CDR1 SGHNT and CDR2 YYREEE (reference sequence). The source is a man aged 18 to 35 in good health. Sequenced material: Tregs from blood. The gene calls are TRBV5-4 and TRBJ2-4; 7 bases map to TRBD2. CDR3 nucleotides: TGTGCCAGCAGCTTGAGGGCGGGAGCGGACAAAAACATTCAGTACTTC. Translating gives CASSLRAGADKNIQYF.